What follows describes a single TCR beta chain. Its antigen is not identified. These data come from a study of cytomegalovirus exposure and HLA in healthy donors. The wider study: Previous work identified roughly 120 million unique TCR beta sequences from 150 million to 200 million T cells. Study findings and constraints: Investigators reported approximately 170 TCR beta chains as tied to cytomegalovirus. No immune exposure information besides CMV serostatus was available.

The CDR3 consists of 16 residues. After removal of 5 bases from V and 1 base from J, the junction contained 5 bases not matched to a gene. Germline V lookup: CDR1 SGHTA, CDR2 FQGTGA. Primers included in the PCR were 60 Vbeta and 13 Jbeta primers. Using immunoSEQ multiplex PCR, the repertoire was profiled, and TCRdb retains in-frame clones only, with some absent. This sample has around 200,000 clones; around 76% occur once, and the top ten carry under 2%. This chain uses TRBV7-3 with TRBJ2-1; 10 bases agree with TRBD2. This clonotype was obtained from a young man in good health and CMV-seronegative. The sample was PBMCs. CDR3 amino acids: CASSRASGSSYNEQFF. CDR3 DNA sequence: TGTGCCAGCAGCCGAGCTAGCGGGAGTTCCTACAATGAGCAGTTCTTC.